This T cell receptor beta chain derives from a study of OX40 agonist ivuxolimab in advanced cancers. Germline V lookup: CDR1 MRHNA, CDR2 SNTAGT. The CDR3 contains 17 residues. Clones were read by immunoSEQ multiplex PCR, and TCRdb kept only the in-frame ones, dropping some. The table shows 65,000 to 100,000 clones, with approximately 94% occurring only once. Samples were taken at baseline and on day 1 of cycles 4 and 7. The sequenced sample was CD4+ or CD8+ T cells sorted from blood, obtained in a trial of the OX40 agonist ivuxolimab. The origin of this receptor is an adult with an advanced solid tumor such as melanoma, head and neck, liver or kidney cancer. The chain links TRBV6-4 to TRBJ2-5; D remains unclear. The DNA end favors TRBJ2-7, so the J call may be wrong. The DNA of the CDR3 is TGTGCCAGCAGTGACAAACCGGTCGGCTCTGACTCCTACGAGCAGTACTTC. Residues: CASSDKPVGSDSYEQYF.